Below, 32 T cell receptor beta chains from the same sample are listed, as sequenced in a study of cytomegalovirus exposure and HLA in healthy donors. Clones were sequenced by immunoSEQ multiplex PCR, and TCRdb holds only the in-frame ones, with some missing. The sample has 150,000 to 200,000 clones, over 85% seen once; the top ten hold 4% to 4.5%. The sample comprised PBMCs. All receptors come from a man aged 18 to 30 in good health and CMV-seropositive.

This rearrangement joins TRBV4-1 to TRBJ1-1; possible D gene TRBD1, 6 bases. Germline V gives CDR1 MGHRA, CDR2 YSYEKL. The CDR3 is made up of 15 amino acids. Trimming took 2 bases from V and 1 from J, leaving 11 bases between them. This CDR3 reads CASSQPTGRNTEAFF. The CDR3 bases are TGCGCCAGCAGCCAACCGACAGGAAGGAACACTGAAGCTTTCTTT.

This rearrangement joins TRBV5-1 to TRBJ2-7; unclear D gene. Germline V gives CDR1 SGHRS, CDR2 YFSETQ. The CDR3 is made up of 15 amino acids. V was cut by 0 bases and J by 0 bases, with 10 bases left in between. The CDR3 sequence is CASSLGYWSSYEQYF. Written as DNA, the CDR3 is TGCGCCAGCAGCTTGGGGTACTGGAGCTCCTACGAGCAGTACTTC.

The chain recombines TRBV6-1 with TRBJ2-3; D perhaps matches TRBD2 (6 bases). Germline CDR1 reads MNHNS; CDR2 reads SASEGT. The V gene lost 5 bases and the J gene lost 0 bases, with 12 bases spanning the gap. This CDR3 region has 15 residues. The CDR3: CASSPGTYSTDTQYF. Written as DNA, the CDR3 is TGTGCCAGCAGTCCCGGGACTTATAGCACAGATACGCAGTATTTT.

The chain recombines TRBV7-9 with TRBJ1-2, with unresolved D. The CDR3 consists of 16 residues. The V gene lost 1 base and the J gene lost 5 bases, with 17 bases spanning the gap. The V gene's germline CDR1 is SEHNR and CDR2 FQNEAQ (reference sequence). The DNA for the CDR3 is TGTGCCAGCAGCTTAGTGGGGAGGCGAGGGTATTATGGCTACACCTTC. Amino acids: CASSLVGRRGYYGYTF.

Remarks on this clone: Given the absence of the conserved phenylalanine or tryptophan at the CDR3 end, a read error is likely. V gene TRBV27 combines with J gene TRBJ1-2; possible D gene TRBD1, 6 bases. V was cut by 10 bases and J by 4 bases, with 10 bases left in between. From germline, CDR1 is MNHEY and CDR2 SMNVEV (reference sequence). The CDR3 is 11 amino acids. As DNA, the CDR3 is TGTGCCACCAGGGGAGGCTATGGCTACACCCTC. Translated: CATRGGYGYTL.

As regards this clone: Other DNA sequences in the sample encode the same CDR3. This chain uses TRBV2 with TRBJ2-5; D is unclear. The V end lost 6 bases, the J end lost 4 bases, and 3 bases lay between the germline ends. The CDR3 loop spans 10 amino acids. Germline V lookup: CDR1 SNHLY, CDR2 FYNNEI. The CDR3 nucleotides read TGTGCCAGCAGCTTAGAGACCCAGTACTTC. Protein: CASSLETQYF.

CDR3: CASSVGGTGNNEQFF. The CDR3 bases are TGTGCCAGCAGCGTAGGCGGGACAGGCAACAATGAGCAGTTCTTC. This sequence joins TRBV9 and TRBJ2-1, with TRBD1 matching 8 bases. This CDR3 contains 15 residues. CDR1 and CDR2 from the germline V gene are SGDLS and YYNGEE. Germline trimming cut 0 bases from V and 5 bases from J; bases unmatched to any gene: 4.

This clone was found once. The chain recombines TRBV5-1 with TRBJ2-5, with 9 bases that match TRBD2. Per germline, CDR1 SGHRS and CDR2 YFSETQ. This CDR3 comprises 15 residues. V shed 3 bases, J shed 2 bases, and the junction held 5 bases outside the gene matches. CDR3: CASSYQTSGQETQYF. CDR3 bases: TGCGCCAGCAGCTATCAGACTAGCGGTCAAGAGACCCAGTACTTC.

The chain couples TRBV7-8 to TRBJ2-7; D remains ambiguous. Germline CDR1 is SGHVS and CDR2 is FQNEAQ. This CDR3 spans 12 amino acids. V dropped 4 bases and J dropped 4 bases, with 8 bases sitting between them. The CDR3 loop is CASSYSLYEQYF. The DNA for the CDR3 is TGTGCCAGCAGCTATAGCTTGTACGAGCAGTACTTC.

The chain has TRBV30 and TRBJ1-2; 10 bases fit TRBD1. V lost 1 base and J lost 2; bases outside the gene matches: 4. The CDR3 is 15 amino acids. CDR1 GTSNPN and CDR2 SVGIG come from the germline V gene (reference sequence). CDR3 nucleotide sequence: TGTGCCTGGAGTGGGAAGGGACAGGGGAACTATGGCTACACCTTC. Protein: CAWSGKGQGNYGYTF.

The genes are TRBV6-9 and TRBJ2-1, with a weak D call TRBD2 (6 bases). The CDR3 loop spans 18 amino acids. Trimming removed 4 bases at V and 8 bases at J, with 27 bases between. Germline V lookup: CDR1 MNHGY, CDR2 SVAAGI. In DNA form, the CDR3 reads TGTGCCAGCAGTTTCCCGGGTTGCGGGGAGATCGCTGTCTATGAGCAGTTCTTC. This sequence encodes CASSFPGCGEIAVYEQFF.

The J gene is TRBJ1-2, the V gene TRBV5-6; 7 bases agree with TRBD1. This CDR3 is 14 amino acids long. Germline loops: CDR1 SGHDT, CDR2 YYEEEE. Unmatched junction bases numbered 3, after V lost 0 bases and J lost 4 bases. The CDR3 DNA reads as TGTGCCAGCAGCTTGGTGACAGGGCTCTATGGCTACACCTTC. It translates to CASSLVTGLYGYTF.

The rearrangement uses TRBV9 and TRBJ1-2; 9 nucleotides agree with TRBD1. V was pared by 4 bases and J by 7 bases, with 11 bases of the junction left unmatched. Germline values: CDR1 SGDLS, CDR2 YYNGEE. The CDR3 is 15 amino acids. The CDR3 DNA follows: TGTGCCAGCAGCCCAACTCCCGGGACAGGGTCTGGCTACACCTTC. Its translation: CASSPTPGTGSGYTF.

This chain uses TRBV6-1 with TRBJ1-1; 8 nucleotides align to TRBD1. The CDR3 runs 14 residues. Germline CDR1 is MNHNS and CDR2 is SASEGT. The trim removed 6 bases at V and 6 bases at J, leaving 9 bases unmatched. The CDR3 region has the DNA TGTGCCAGCAGCTCGGACAGGGCAAATTCTGAAGCTTTCTTT. It specifies CASSSDRANSEAFF.

V gene TRBV4-2 combines with J gene TRBJ2-3; D is undetermined. Between the trimmed V and J ends, which lost 1 base and 4 bases, there was a span of 12 bases. CDR1 LGHNA and CDR2 YNFKEQ come from the germline V gene. The CDR3 contains 15 residues. The DNA of the CDR3 is TGTGCCAGCAGCCAAGTTCCCGCGTCGTCAGATACGCAGTATTTT. Translated: CASSQVPASSDTQYF.

The V call is TRBV9, the J call TRBJ2-1; D remains ambiguous. CDR3 length: 14 residues. V was cut by 0 bases and J by 9 bases, with 13 bases left in between. The V gene's germline CDR1 is SGDLS and CDR2 YYNGEE. For the CDR3, the DNA is TGTGCCAGCAGCGTAGAGTCGCGTCCTGGTGAGCAGTTCTTC. This codes for CASSVESRPGEQFF.

The rearrangement joins TRBV5-1 to TRBJ2-7; D unresolved. The germline V gene has CDR1 SGHRS and CDR2 YFSETQ. V lost 4 bases, J lost 6 bases, and 17 bases lay in between. The CDR3 consists of 14 residues. The CDR3 loop reads CASSPRDLDGEQYF. CDR3 nucleotides: TGCGCCAGCAGCCCCCGAGACCTAGATGGCGAGCAGTACTTC.

J is TRBJ2-1 and V is TRBV19; 8 bases agree with TRBD2. This CDR3 is 15 amino acids long. Germline V lookup: CDR1 LNHDA, CDR2 SQIVND (reference sequence). Trimming cost V 3 bases and J 6 bases; bases outside gene matches: 7. The CDR3 sequence: CASSMGTRGFNEQFF. CDR3 in DNA: TGTGCCAGTAGTATGGGGACTAGAGGTTTCAATGAGCAGTTCTTC.

The gene calls are TRBV27 and TRBJ2-7, with TRBD2 matching 9 bases. Per germline, CDR1 MNHEY and CDR2 SMNVEV (reference sequence). V was pared by 8 bases and J by 0 bases, with 8 bases of the junction left unmatched. This CDR3 comprises 15 residues. The CDR3 region is CASRQLAGASYEQYF. DNA for the CDR3: TGTGCCAGCCGCCAATTAGCGGGAGCCTCCTACGAGCAGTACTTC.

CDR3 nucleotides: TGTGCCAGCAGTCCTGGACAGACTTATCAGCCCCAGCATTTT. This codes for CASSPGQTYQPQHF. J is TRBJ1-5 and V is TRBV28; possible D gene TRBD1, 6 bases. Trimming stripped 5 bases from V and 5 bases from J, with 13 bases between. CDR1 is MDHEN and CDR2 is SYDVKM in the germline V gene. This CDR3 has 14 amino acids.

This clone was seen a single time. The genes are TRBV27 and TRBJ1-1; 8 nucleotides line up with TRBD1. The V gene end was trimmed by 0 bases and the J gene end by 1 base; junction bases not matched to a gene: 16. From germline, CDR1 is MNHEY and CDR2 SMNVEV (reference sequence). CDR3 size: 20 residues. CDR3 DNA: TGTGCCAGCAGTTTATCAGGGACAGGACTTTTGCTTCGTTGGAACACTGAAGCTTTCTTT. This sequence encodes CASSLSGTGLLLRWNTEAFF.

This clone has only one observation. J is TRBJ1-4 and V is TRBV19; 9 positions agree with TRBD1. V lost 4 bases, J lost 7 bases, and 4 bases stayed unmatched. This CDR3 has 14 amino acids. Germline lookup yields CDR1 LNHDA and CDR2 SQIVND (reference sequence). CDR3 nucleotides: TGTGCCAGTAGTACGGGGACAGGGTTTGAAAAACTGTTTTTT. This sequence encodes CASSTGTGFEKLFF. The entire variable domain, with the rest obtained from reference TRBV19 and TRBJ1-4, is as follows: DGGITQSPKYLFRKEGQNVTLSCEQNLNHDAMYWYRQDPGQGLRLIYYSQIVNDFQKGDIAEGYSVSREKKESFPLTVTSAQKNPTAFYLCASSTGTGFEKLFFGSGTQLSVL.

The chain recombines TRBV19 with TRBJ2-7; D is possibly TRBD2 (6 bases). Per the germline V gene, CDR1 is LNHDA and CDR2 is SQIVND (reference sequence). V was cut by 1 base and J by 0 bases, with 13 bases left in between. The CDR3 is 16 amino acids. For the CDR3, the DNA is TGTGCCAGTAGTATAGTAAGCGGGTCTAGCTCCTACGAGCAGTACTTC. Its translation is CASSIVSGSSSYEQYF.

The V gene is TRBV29-1, the J gene TRBJ2-7; D possibly corresponds to TRBD2 (7 bases). CDR3 length: 12 amino acids. Germline V CDR1 and CDR2: SQVTM, ANQGSEA. V gave up 4 bases and J gave up 4 bases, with 11 bases separating them. DNA for the CDR3: TGCAGCGTTGGACGGGGGGCGTACGAGCAGTACTTC. It yields the protein CSVGRGAYEQYF.

The rearrangement joins TRBV19 to TRBJ2-7, with 9 bases lining up with TRBD1. Germline values: CDR1 LNHDA, CDR2 SQIVND (reference sequence). After removal of 4 bases from V and 0 bases from J, the junction contained 10 bases not matched to a gene. CDR3 size: 17 residues. The CDR3 nucleotides are TGTGCCAGTAGTAAGGGGACCGGGACAGGGAGCTCCTACGAGCAGTACTTC. Its protein is CASSKGTGTGSSYEQYF.

The chain employs TRBV11-2 and TRBJ2-1, with a tentative D call TRBD2 (6 bases). The V end lost 6 bases, the J end lost 0 bases, and 15 bases lay between the germline ends. Germline loops: CDR1 SGHAT, CDR2 FQNNGV. The CDR3 sequence is 16 residues long. The CDR3: CASRGLAALSYNEQFF. CDR3 DNA sequence: TGTGCCAGCAGGGGACTGGCGGCCCTCTCCTACAATGAGCAGTTCTTC.

On this clone itself: Other DNA variants within this sample encode the same CDR3. J is TRBJ2-1 and V is TRBV6-1; 12 bases line up with TRBD2. This CDR3 has 15 amino acids. CDR1 is MNHNS and CDR2 is SASEGT in the germline V gene. J was trimmed by 4 bases and V by 3 bases; bases with no gene match: 1. The CDR3 nucleotides read TGTGCCAGCAGTGAGGGACTAGCGGGTTACAATGAGCAGTTCTTC. Protein sequence: CASSEGLAGYNEQFF.

The J gene is TRBJ2-5, the V gene TRBV5-6; weak D call: TRBD2 (6 bases). V lost 4 bases, J lost 4 bases, and 26 bases lay in between. CDR3 length: 18 residues. CDR1 is SGHDT, CDR2 YYEEEE, per germline. In DNA, the CDR3 is TGTGCCAGCAGCCGCTCGTTCTCGGGACCTTGGGGAGGAGAGACCCAGTACTTC. Amino acids: CASSRSFSGPWGGETQYF.

This rearrangement joins TRBV6-5 to TRBJ2-7; TRBD2 might be the D (5 bases). The V end lost 0 bases, the J end lost 3 bases, and 9 bases lay between the germline ends. This CDR3 is 14 amino acids long. Germline V gene sequence: CDR1 MNHEY, CDR2 SVGAGI. The CDR3 protein is CASSYSTRGYEQYF. The CDR3 DNA is TGTGCCAGCAGTTACTCGACTCGGGGCTACGAGCAGTACTTC.

The chain joins TRBV4-2 to TRBJ2-7; D may be TRBD2 (6 bases). The germline V and J ends were trimmed by 4 bases and 5 bases, with 18 bases remaining between them. Looked up from germline, CDR1 is LGHNA and CDR2 is YNFKEQ. The CDR3 sequence is 15 residues long. Written as DNA, the CDR3 is TGTGCCAGCAGCCTAAAAGCGGGCCAACCCGACGAGCAGTACTTC. Protein: CASSLKAGQPDEQYF.

This clone was detected only once. This chain joins TRBV19 and TRBJ2-3, with D possibly being TRBD1 (5 bases). Trimming pared 8 bases from V and 1 base from J, leaving 16 bases between. Germline V gene lookup returns CDR1 LNHDA and CDR2 SQIVND (reference sequence). The CDR3 is 15 residues long. CDR3: CASSKGAKGTDTQYF. In DNA form, the CDR3 reads TGTGCCAGTTCGAAAGGGGCCAAAGGCACAGATACGCAGTATTTT.

The chain carries TRBV20-1 and TRBJ1-1, with TRBD1 as a possible D gene (5 bases). V shed 7 bases and J shed 1 base, with 7 bases lying between them. Germline V gene data show CDR1 as DFQATT and CDR2 as SNEGSKA (reference sequence). This CDR3 has 11 amino acids. As DNA, the CDR3 is TGCAGTGGAGACAGGAACACTGAAGCTTTCTTT. Its translation: CSGDRNTEAFF.